The clone carrying this T cell receptor beta chain was detected many times. Its antigen is still unknown. Indicated time point: patch test 2, 6 weeks after DPC sensitization. Regarding treatment: therapeutic diphenylcyclopropenone sensitization with weekly scalp DPC. Between the trimmed V and J ends, which lost 8 bases and 3 bases, there was a span of 7 bases. Germline lookup yields CDR1 SQVTM and CDR2 ANQGSEA. The CDR3 covers 10 residues. Unique molecular identifiers were affixed to discrete cDNA molecules within the library. TCRdb re-analysed the RACE reads in MiXCR, keeping a single row per CDR3 protein. The sample records around 360,000 distinct CDR3 sequences, around 6% being singletons. The sample comes from a study of human T cells and chemical hapten exposure. Study-level background: Small pooled library volume differences chiefly drove per-sample TCR yield variation. Findings and caveats of the study: Controls formed significantly fewer large CDR3 similarity clusters than expanded TCRs did.

The chain recombines TRBV29-1 with TRBJ1-2, with D uncertain. This receptor was identified in a woman between 18 and 29 years old with alopecia areata. Some clones in this sample may be carry-over from other donors' samples. The sample here was whole blood, taken in connection with sensitization to the hapten diphenylcyclopropenone (DPC). Here the CDR3 reads CSMSDYGYTF. The CDR3 nucleotides read TGCAGCATGAGTGACTATGGCTACACCTTC.